These 5 T cell receptor beta chains came from one sample sequenced in a study of Ad26.COV2.S vaccination and SARS-CoV-2 variants. Sequencing was performed with immunoSEQ multiplex PCR; in TCRdb, only in-frame clones are kept and a portion is missing. In the table there are about 400,000 clones, around 87% of which are singletons. The treatment is: 19 received Ad26.COV2.S at low or high dose, single or two shots; roughly five received placebo; per-sample allocation not given. Samples analyzed were those drawn on day 63 after the first vaccine or placebo injection. The source was peripheral blood, collected in a trial of Ad26.COV2.S vaccine versus placebo. Receptors originate from a person between 18 and 65 years old who received the Ad26.COV2.S COVID-19 vaccine or a placebo.

This chain joins TRBV7-9 and TRBJ2-2; D perhaps matches TRBD1 (6 bases). The germline CDR1 and CDR2 sequences are SEHNR and FQNEAQ (reference sequence). The V gene lost 5 bases and the J gene lost 1 base, with 14 bases spanning the gap. This CDR3 region has 16 residues. CDR3 loop: CASSIRDTRNTGELFF. The DNA of the CDR3 is TGTGCCAGCAGCATCCGGGACACCAGGAACACCGGGGAGCTGTTTTTT.

V gene TRBV7-2 combines with J gene TRBJ2-7, with TRBD2 matching over 8 bases. Germline-derived CDR1 and CDR2 are SGHTA and FQGNSA. This CDR3 has 13 amino acids. V lost 3 bases, J lost 9 bases, and 7 bases stayed unmatched. CDR3 sequence: CASSFRGGRGQYF. In DNA form, the CDR3 reads TGTGCCAGCAGCTTTCGGGGGGGGAGAGGGCAGTACTTC. The entire variable domain, with the rest obtained from reference TRBV7-2 and TRBJ2-7, is as follows: GAGVSQSPSNKVTEKGKDVELRCDPISGHTALYWYRQSLGQGLEFLIYFQGNSAPDKSGLPSDRFSAERTGGSVSTLTIQRTQQEDSAVYLCASSFRGGRGQYFGPGTRLTVT.

V is TRBV7-2 and J is TRBJ1-5; no definite D call. The length of the CDR3 is 14 residues. V lost 1 base and J lost 5, with 9 bases in between. Germline V lookup: CDR1 SGHTA, CDR2 FQGNSA. Here the CDR3 reads CASSLVSGDQPQHF. The CDR3 nucleotides read TGTGCCAGCAGCTTAGTGTCCGGTGATCAGCCCCAGCATTTT.

The rearrangement joins TRBV20-1 to TRBJ1-4, with 11 positions matching TRBD1. The CDR3 is made up of 12 amino acids. The germline CDR1 and CDR2 sequences are DFQATT and SNEGSKA (reference sequence). The trim removed 3 bases at V and 10 bases at J, leaving 1 base unmatched. The CDR3: CSASGTGGKLFF. The CDR3 DNA is TGCAGTGCTAGTGGGACAGGGGGAAAACTGTTTTTT.

The V gene is TRBV5-6, the J gene TRBJ1-2, with D uncertain. This CDR3 is built from 12 residues. The germline V gene encodes CDR1 SGHDT and CDR2 YYEEEE. V was cut by 5 bases and J by 0 bases, with 5 bases left in between. This CDR3 reads CASSGTNYGYTF. The CDR3 DNA is TGTGCCAGCAGTGGAACTAACTATGGCTACACCTTC.